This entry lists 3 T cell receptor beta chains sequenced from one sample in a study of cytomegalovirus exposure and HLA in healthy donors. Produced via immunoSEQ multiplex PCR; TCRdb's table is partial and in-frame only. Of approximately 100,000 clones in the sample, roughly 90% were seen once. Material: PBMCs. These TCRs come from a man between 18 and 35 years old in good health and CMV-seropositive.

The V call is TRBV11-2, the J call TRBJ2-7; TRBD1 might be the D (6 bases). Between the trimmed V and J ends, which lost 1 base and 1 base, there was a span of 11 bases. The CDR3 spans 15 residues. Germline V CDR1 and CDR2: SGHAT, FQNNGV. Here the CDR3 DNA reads TGTGCCAGCAGCTTAGCCGGGACAATATCCTACGAGCAGTACTTC. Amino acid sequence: CASSLAGTISYEQYF.

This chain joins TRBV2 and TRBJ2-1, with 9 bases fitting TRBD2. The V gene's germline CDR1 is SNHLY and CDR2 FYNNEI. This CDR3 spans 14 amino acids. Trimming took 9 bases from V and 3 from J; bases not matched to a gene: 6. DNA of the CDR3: TGTGCCAGTGTTAGCGGGGGATACTACAATGAGCAGTTCTTC. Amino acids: CASVSGGYYNEQFF.

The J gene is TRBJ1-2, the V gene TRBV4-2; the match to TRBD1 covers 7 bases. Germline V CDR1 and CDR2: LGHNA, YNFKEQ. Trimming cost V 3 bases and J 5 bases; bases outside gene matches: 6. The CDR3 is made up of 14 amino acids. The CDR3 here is CASSQSRDSYGYTF. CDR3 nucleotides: TGTGCCAGCAGCCAGTCGCGGGACAGTTATGGCTACACCTTC.